The 10 T cell receptor beta chains below were found in one sample sequenced in a study of blood T cell repertoires in COVID-19. The method was immunoSEQ multiplex PCR; TCRdb's version includes in-frame clones alone and lacks a portion of them. The repertoire holds around 250,000 clones, with around 81% as singletons. Source material: PBMCs or T cells enriched from blood (not recorded which). Every receptor here comes from a man aged 50-59 years who had recovered from COVID-19.

The J gene is TRBJ2-3, the V gene TRBV5-1; D call uncertain. Germline V CDR1 and CDR2: SGHRS, YFSETQ. The CDR3 is 14 amino acids. V shed 4 bases and J shed 9 bases, with 18 bases lying between them. CDR3 region: CASSLQPSPDTQYF. CDR3 sequence (DNA): TGCGCCAGCAGCCTACAGCCCTCTCCCGACACGCAGTATTTT.

The V gene is TRBV6-2 or TRBV6-3, the J gene TRBJ2-7, with D possibly matching TRBD1 (6 bases). This CDR3 comprises 16 residues. Germline lookup yields CDR1 MNHEY and CDR2 SVGEGT. V lost 4 bases, J lost 3 bases, and 19 bases lay in between. The CDR3 here is CASSSKGRRQDYEQYF. The CDR3, as DNA: TGTGCCAGCAGTTCTAAGGGTAGGAGACAGGACTACGAGCAGTACTTC.

This chain connects TRBV13 to TRBJ2-3, with D perhaps matching TRBD1 (6 bases). V was pared by 5 bases and J by 3 bases, with 9 bases between. The CDR3 contains 13 residues. In germline, CDR1 is PRHDT, CDR2 FYEKMQ (reference sequence). The DNA of the CDR3 is TGTGCCAGCAGCATGAGGGGGACAGATACGCAGTATTTT. Protein: CASSMRGTDTQYF.

The chain is built from TRBV19 and TRBJ1-1, with D unresolved. The CDR3 length is 14 residues. Trimming took off 5 bases at V and 0 bases at J, with 10 bases between the two ends. Germline V lookup: CDR1 LNHDA, CDR2 SQIVND (reference sequence). The CDR3 nucleotides are TGTGCCAGTAGTCCGAGGGAGGTGAACACTGAAGCTTTCTTT. Translation gives CASSPREVNTEAFF.

The genes are TRBV11-2 and TRBJ1-2; D is ambiguous. Looked up from germline, CDR1 is SGHAT and CDR2 is FQNNGV. CDR3 size: 15 residues. The V gene lost 0 bases and the J gene lost 4 bases, with 12 bases spanning the gap. This CDR3 reads CASSLDLGESYGYTF. The CDR3 DNA is TGTGCCAGCAGCTTAGATCTAGGAGAATCCTATGGCTACACCTTC.

The chain has TRBV29-1 and TRBJ2-7, with a weak D call TRBD2 (7 bases). The germline gives CDR1 SQVTM, CDR2 ANQGSEA. CDR3 length: 14 amino acids. The V end lost 3 bases, the J end lost 2 bases, and 14 bases lay between the germline ends. The DNA for the CDR3 is TGCAGCGTTGAGGGGGGGAGGGGGACCTACGAGCAGTACTTC. Its protein product is CSVEGGRGTYEQYF.

The gene calls are TRBV28 and TRBJ1-2; D call uncertain. The V gene's germline CDR1 is MDHEN and CDR2 SYDVKM. CDR3 length equals 12 residues. V lost 4 bases to trimming and J lost 7 bases, with 10 bases between them. The CDR3, as DNA: TGTGCCAGCAGTTCCCTTATGAGTGGCTACACCTTC. Encoded protein: CASSSLMSGYTF.

The V call is TRBV11-3, the J call TRBJ2-3; D is unresolved. The CDR3 runs 13 residues. Germline assignment: CDR1 SGHNT and CDR2 YENEEA. V was shortened by 1 base and J by 6 bases, with 8 bases between the two germline ends. As DNA, the CDR3 is TGTGCCAGCAGCTTAGGTCCGGTGGATACGCAGTATTTT. Its translation is CASSLGPVDTQYF. The whole variable domain, filled in from reference TRBV11-3 and TRBJ2-3, reads EAGVVQSPRYKIIEKKQPVAFWCNPISGHNTLYWYLQNLGQGPELLIRYENEEAVDDSQLPKDRFSAERLKGVDSTLKIQPAELGDSAVYLCASSLGPVDTQYFGPGTRLTVL.

The chain couples TRBV11-3 to TRBJ2-2; TRBD2 matches 7 bases. The J segment lost 0 bases and the V segment lost 4 bases, leaving 17 bases of the junction unmatched. The CDR3 totals 20 residues. The germline V gene has CDR1 SGHNT and CDR2 YENEEA. The chain's CDR3 is CASSSEIWLAVSANTGELFF. The CDR3 DNA follows: TGTGCCAGCAGCTCTGAGATCTGGCTAGCGGTTAGCGCGAACACCGGGGAGCTGTTTTTT. Full variable domain (outside the CDR3, taken from reference TRBV11-3 and TRBJ2-2): EAGVVQSPRYKIIEKKQPVAFWCNPISGHNTLYWYLQNLGQGPELLIRYENEEAVDDSQLPKDRFSAERLKGVDSTLKIQPAELGDSAVYLCASSSEIWLAVSANTGELFFGEGSRLTVL.

The chain has TRBV9 and TRBJ2-2, with 16 bases lining up with TRBD2. V lost 0 bases and J lost 6; bases outside the gene matches: 5. CDR3 length: 18 amino acids. Germline CDR1 reads SGDLS; CDR2 reads YYNGEE. The CDR3 DNA follows: TGTGCCAGCAGCGTAGGGGGACTAGCGGGAGGGCCCCCCGGGGAGCTGTTTTTT. Protein: CASSVGGLAGGPPGELFF.